This TCR beta chain was identified during a study of T cells in Graves' hyperthyroidism and ophthalmopathy. For the study at large: At the time of initial diagnosis and before any treatment, peripheral blood was collected.

The CDR3 spans 15 residues. The J segment lost 6 bases and the V segment lost 0 bases, leaving 5 bases of the junction unmatched. Germline V gene data show CDR1 as DFQATT and CDR2 as SNEGSKA (reference sequence). What was amplified from RNA transcripts were TCR beta CDR3 regions. The primer set for the first-round RT-PCR of the TCR CDR3 was HTBI. TCRdb processed the multiplex PCR reads anew with MiXCR; each CDR3 protein has one entry. Of roughly 510,000 distinct CDR3 sequences listed, less than 25% were seen once; the top ten hold about a quarter. This clonotype was seen at least ten times. The V call is TRBV20-1, the J call TRBJ2-7; TRBD2 matches at 13 bases. This receptor was obtained from a man aged 18 to 35 with Graves' hyperthyroidism. The source material was blood. The CDR3 loop is CSAREGTSGDGEQYF. In DNA form, the CDR3 reads TGCAGTGCTAGAGAGGGGACTAGCGGGGACGGCGAGCAGTACTTC.